This T cell receptor (beta chain) was identified during a study of blood T cell repertoires in COVID-19. Study in general: The samples span acute and convalescent COVID-19 from the United States, Italy and Spain.

Participant ages covered roughly 18 to 89 years across 24 US areas. Participants' reported clinical history set cohort assignment. Per the authors' pipeline: Amplification with reference gene primers provided the estimates of nucleated cell counts. Produced via immunoSEQ multiplex PCR; TCRdb's table is partial and in-frame only. The V and J calls and clone size were taken over from that table, and D and trimming were inferred from the DNA. The sample shows hundreds of thousands of clones, about 86% of them seen only once. Germline V CDR1 and CDR2: LNHDA, SQIVND (reference sequence). V lost 6 bases, J lost 7 bases, and 7 bases stayed unmatched. This CDR3 is built from 14 residues.

The gene calls are TRBV19 and TRBJ2-1; 9 bases agree with TRBD2. The sequencing input was PBMCs or T cells enriched from blood (not recorded which). The clonotype comes from a woman between 50 and 59 years old with acute COVID-19. The CDR3 region is CASRGLAGLNEQFF. Here the CDR3 DNA reads TGTGCCAGTAGAGGGCTAGCGGGACTAAATGAGCAGTTCTTC.